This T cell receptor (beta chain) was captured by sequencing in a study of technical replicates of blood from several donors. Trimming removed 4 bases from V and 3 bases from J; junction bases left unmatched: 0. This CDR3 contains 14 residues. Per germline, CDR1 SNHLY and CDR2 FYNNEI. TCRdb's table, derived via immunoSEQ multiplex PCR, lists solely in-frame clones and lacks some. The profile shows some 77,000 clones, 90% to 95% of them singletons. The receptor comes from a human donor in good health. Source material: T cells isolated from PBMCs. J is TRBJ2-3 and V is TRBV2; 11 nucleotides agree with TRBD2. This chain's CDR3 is CASSGLAGTDTQYF. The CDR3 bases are TGTGCCAGCAGTGGACTAGCGGGAACAGATACGCAGTATTTT.